A single sample gave rise to the 6 T cell receptor beta chains below, sequenced in a study of blood T cell repertoires in COVID-19. Profiling relied on immunoSEQ multiplex PCR, and the TCRdb table lists in-frame clones only, not all of them. The table records hundreds of thousands of clones, 85% of them present only once. The sequenced sample consisted of PBMCs or T cells enriched from blood (not recorded which). These receptor sequences come from a man aged 40-50 years who had recovered from COVID-19.

This clone was detected once. The chain is built from TRBV4-1 and TRBJ1-2; TRBD1 agrees at 10 bases. The V segment lost 1 base and the J segment 7 bases; nucleotides outside the gene matches: 3. Germline V gene lookup returns CDR1 MGHRA and CDR2 YSYEKL. This CDR3 has 14 amino acids. The CDR3 nucleotides read TGCGCCAGCAGCCAAGTAGACAGGGGGCTTGGCTACACCTTC. This encodes CASSQVDRGLGYTF.

This chain links TRBV7-8 with TRBJ2-5; 14 bases fit TRBD2. The CDR3 has 15 amino acids. Trimming removed 8 bases from V and 2 bases from J; junction bases left unmatched: 4. Per germline, CDR1 SGHVS and CDR2 FQNEAQ. The CDR3 DNA is TGTGCCAGCGTAGGGACTAGCGGGGGACAAGAGACCCAGTACTTC. This encodes CASVGTSGGQETQYF.

This clone has a single count. The V call is TRBV4-2, the J call TRBJ1-1; D unresolved. This CDR3 contains 14 residues. Germline lookup yields CDR1 LGHNA and CDR2 YNFKEQ. V dropped 1 base and J dropped 4 bases, with 10 bases sitting between them. As DNA, the CDR3 is TGTGCCAGCAGCCAAGCTGTGTGGGCCACTGAAGCTTTCTTT. Its protein product is CASSQAVWATEAFF.

This clone appeared a single time. The chain recombines TRBV29-1 with TRBJ1-1, with 8 bases matching TRBD1. J gave up 10 bases and V 4 bases, and 5 bases lay outside the gene matches. Germline V gene sequence: CDR1 SQVTM, CDR2 ANQGSEA. The CDR3 has 11 amino acids. CDR3 protein: CSVVPQGAAFF. In DNA, the CDR3 is TGCAGCGTTGTACCTCAGGGGGCAGCTTTCTTT.

This clone was recorded once. The V gene is TRBV6-2 or TRBV6-3, the J gene TRBJ2-6, with TRBD1 identical over 10 bases. The length of the CDR3 is 20 residues. The germline CDR1 and CDR2 sequences are MNHEY and SVGEGT. V dropped 6 bases and J dropped 0; count of bases not matched to a gene: 14. The CDR3 region has the DNA TGTGCCAGCAGCCAACTGTCTGTGGGACAGGGGTTCTCTGGGGCCAACGTCCTGACTTTC. Protein product: CASSQLSVGQGFSGANVLTF.

J is TRBJ2-2 and V is TRBV5-5, with 13 bases aligning to TRBD2. This CDR3 is 16 amino acids long. The germline gives CDR1 SGHKS, CDR2 YYEKEE (reference sequence). The trim removed 3 bases at V and 6 bases at J, leaving 5 bases unmatched. CDR3 DNA sequence: TGTGCCAGCAGCTCCCGGACTAGCGGGAGCGCCGGGGAGCTGTTTTTT. Encoded protein: CASSSRTSGSAGELFF. Filled out from reference TRBV5-5 and TRBJ2-2, the complete variable domain reads DAGVTQSPTHLIKTRGQQVTLRCSPISGHKSVSWYQQVLGQGPQFIFQYYEKEERGRGNFPDRFSARQFPNYSSELNVNALLLGDSALYLCASSSRTSGSAGELFFGEGSRLTVL.